This T cell receptor (beta chain) was identified in a study of T-cell memory formation after mild COVID-19. Study observations and caveats: From day 15 to 85, contracting clones were balanced between CD4 and CD8, whereas later expanders leaned toward CD4+.

Trimming shortened V by 6 bases and J by 3 bases, and 11 bases separated the two germline ends. The length of the CDR3 is 12 residues. Germline CDR1 and CDR2: DFQATT and SNEGSKA (reference sequence). Using its own MiXCR run on the 5' RACE reads, TCRdb lists one record per CDR3 protein. There are around 430,000 distinct CDR3 sequences in the sample; around a sixth occur only once, and under 25% lies in the top ten. Comment on this clonotype: The target antigen is unknown.

Sequencing was performed on PBMCs or a T cell subset sorted from them (not recorded which). The receptor was isolated from a man aged 18 to 29 who had mild COVID-19 (a few samples of this study predate the infection). Cell type and time point are not known. The chain carries TRBV20-1 and TRBJ1-1; possibly TRBD1 for D (5 bases). The CDR3 reads CSARVIDTEAFF. DNA for the CDR3: TGCAGTGCCAGGGTTATAGACACTGAAGCTTTCTTT.